Given below is one TCR beta chain in context. Its antigen is not identified. As for time point: week 11, during vaccination. Topical imiquimod accompanied each vaccine dose, which consisted of 300 ug of mutant IDH1 20-mer peptide. Donor tumors were new WHO grade 3 or 4 IDH1-mutant, ATRX-lost astrocytomas. The germline CDR1 and CDR2 sequences are SGHVS and FQNEAQ. J gave up 4 bases and V 0 bases, and 8 bases lay outside the gene matches. The CDR3 consists of 16 residues. The data were taken from a study of a mutant IDH1 vaccine in newly diagnosed glioma. On the study more broadly: Radiotherapy, temozolomide, or both had been given previously, and both were given to most.

General study points: Among all patients, vaccine-induced immune responses occurred in over 80%.

The table came from immunoSEQ multiplex PCR; TCRdb's copy has only in-frame clones and leaves some out. The data show some 120,000 clones, around three quarters seen once. This receptor was identified in a middle-aged man with glioma. V usage is TRBV7-8 and J usage is TRBJ2-5; 7 nucleotides align to TRBD1. The sequencing used PBMCs, collected from a glioma patient whose treatment included an IDH1 peptide vaccine. The CDR3 loop reads CASSLAEETGRETQYF. The CDR3, as DNA: TGTGCCAGCAGCTTAGCGGAAGAGACAGGGAGAGAGACCCAGTACTTC.